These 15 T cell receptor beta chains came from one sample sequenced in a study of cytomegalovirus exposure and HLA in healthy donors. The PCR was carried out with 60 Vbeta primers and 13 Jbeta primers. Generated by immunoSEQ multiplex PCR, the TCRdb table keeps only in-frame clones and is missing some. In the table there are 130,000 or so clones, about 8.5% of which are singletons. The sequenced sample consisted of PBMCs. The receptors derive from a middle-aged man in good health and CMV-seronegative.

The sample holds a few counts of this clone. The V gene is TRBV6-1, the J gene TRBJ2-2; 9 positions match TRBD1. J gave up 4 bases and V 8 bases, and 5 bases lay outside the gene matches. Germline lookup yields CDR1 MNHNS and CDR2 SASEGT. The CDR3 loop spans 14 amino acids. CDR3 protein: CASGGQGPTGELFF. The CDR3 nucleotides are TGTGCCAGCGGCGGACAGGGGCCCACCGGGGAGCTGTTTTTT.

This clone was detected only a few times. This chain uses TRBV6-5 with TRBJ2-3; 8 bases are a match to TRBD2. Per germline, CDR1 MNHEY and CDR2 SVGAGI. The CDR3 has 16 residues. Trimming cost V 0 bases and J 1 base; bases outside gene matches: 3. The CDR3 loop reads CASSYSAGGRTDTQYF. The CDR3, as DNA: TGTGCCAGCAGTTACTCCGCGGGGGGCCGCACAGATACGCAGTATTTT.

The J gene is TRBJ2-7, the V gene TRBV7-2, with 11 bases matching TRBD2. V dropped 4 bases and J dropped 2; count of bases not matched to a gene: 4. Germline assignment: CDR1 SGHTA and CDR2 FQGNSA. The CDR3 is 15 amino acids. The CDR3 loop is CASSSGLAETYEQYF. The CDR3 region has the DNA TGTGCCAGCAGCTCGGGACTAGCGGAGACCTACGAGCAGTACTTC.

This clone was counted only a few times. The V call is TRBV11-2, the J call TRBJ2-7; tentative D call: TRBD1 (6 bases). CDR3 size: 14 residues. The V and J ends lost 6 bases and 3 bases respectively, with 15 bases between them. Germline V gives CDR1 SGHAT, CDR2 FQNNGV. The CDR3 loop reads CASSQTGYDYEQYF. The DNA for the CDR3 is TGTGCCAGCAGTCAAACAGGGTACGACTACGAGCAGTACTTC.

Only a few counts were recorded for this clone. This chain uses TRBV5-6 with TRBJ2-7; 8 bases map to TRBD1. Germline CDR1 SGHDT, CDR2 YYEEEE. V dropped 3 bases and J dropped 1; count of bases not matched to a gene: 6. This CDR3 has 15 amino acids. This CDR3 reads CASSSVWTGSYEQYF. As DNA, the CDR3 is TGTGCCAGCAGCTCAGTCTGGACAGGGTCCTACGAGCAGTACTTC.

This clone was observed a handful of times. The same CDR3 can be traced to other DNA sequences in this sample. Here the CDR3 DNA reads TGTGCCAGCAGCAAAAGGCTCGGACAGCAAGGTGAAGCTTTCTTT. It encodes CASSKRLGQQGEAFF. The genes are TRBV21-1 and TRBJ1-1; the table's TRBD1 call for D was not verified on the DNA. TRBV21-1 is a pseudogene locus. The CDR3 consists of 15 residues.

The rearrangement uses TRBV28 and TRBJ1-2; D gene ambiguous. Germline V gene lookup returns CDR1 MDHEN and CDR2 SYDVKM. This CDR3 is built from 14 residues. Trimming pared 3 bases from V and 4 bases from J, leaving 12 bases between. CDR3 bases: TGTGCCAGCAGTTTGGAGGACGGATTCTATGGCTACACCTTC. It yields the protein CASSLEDGFYGYTF.

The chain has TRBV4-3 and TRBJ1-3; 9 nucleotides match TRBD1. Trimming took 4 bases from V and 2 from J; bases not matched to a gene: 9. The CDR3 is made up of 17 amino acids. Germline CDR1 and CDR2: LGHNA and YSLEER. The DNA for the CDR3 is TGCGCCAGCAGCCTCGAGTTAGGACAGGGGCCTGGAAACACCATATATTTT. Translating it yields CASSLELGQGPGNTIYF.

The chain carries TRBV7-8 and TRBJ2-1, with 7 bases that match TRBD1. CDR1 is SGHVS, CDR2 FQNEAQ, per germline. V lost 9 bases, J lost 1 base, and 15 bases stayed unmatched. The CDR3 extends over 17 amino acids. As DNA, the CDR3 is TGTGCCAGTAAGCTTAGAGTAGGGGGCCAATCCTACAATGAGCAGTTCTTC. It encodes CASKLRVGGQSYNEQFF.

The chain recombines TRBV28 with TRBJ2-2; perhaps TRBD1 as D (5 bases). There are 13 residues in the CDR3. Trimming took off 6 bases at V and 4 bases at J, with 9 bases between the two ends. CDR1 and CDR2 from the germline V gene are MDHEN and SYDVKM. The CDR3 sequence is CASRGRSTGELFF. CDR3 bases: TGTGCCAGCAGGGGGCGCAGCACCGGGGAGCTGTTTTTT.

The CDR3: CAIRQGSNTEAFF. The CDR3 region has the DNA TGTGCCATACGACAGGGGTCGAACACTGAAGCTTTCTTT. This chain links TRBV10-3 with TRBJ1-1, with 8 positions matching TRBD1. Germline CDR1 and CDR2: ENHRY and SYGVKD. With 9 bases clipped from V and 1 base from J, the junction kept 4 bases outside the gene matches. The CDR3 runs to 13 residues.

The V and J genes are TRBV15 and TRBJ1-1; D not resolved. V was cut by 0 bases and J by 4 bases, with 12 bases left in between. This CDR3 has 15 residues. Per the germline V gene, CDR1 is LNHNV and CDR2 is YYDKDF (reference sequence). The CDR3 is CATSRDLGSSTEAFF. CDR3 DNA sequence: TGTGCCACCAGCAGAGATCTGGGGAGTAGCACTGAAGCTTTCTTT. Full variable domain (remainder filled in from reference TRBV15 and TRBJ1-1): DAMVIQNPRYQVTQFGKPVTLSCSQTLNHNVMYWYQQKSSQAPKLLFHYYDKDFNNEADTPDNFQSRRPNTSFCFLDIRSPGLGDTAMYLCATSRDLGSSTEAFFGQGTRLTVV.

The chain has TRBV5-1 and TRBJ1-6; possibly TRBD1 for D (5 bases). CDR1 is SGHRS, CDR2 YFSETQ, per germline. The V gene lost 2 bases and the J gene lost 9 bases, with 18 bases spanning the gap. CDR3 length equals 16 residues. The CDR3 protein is CASSFTLLGEGSPLHF. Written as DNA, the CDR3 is TGCGCCAGCAGCTTTACCTTATTAGGGGAAGGTTCACCCCTCCACTTT.

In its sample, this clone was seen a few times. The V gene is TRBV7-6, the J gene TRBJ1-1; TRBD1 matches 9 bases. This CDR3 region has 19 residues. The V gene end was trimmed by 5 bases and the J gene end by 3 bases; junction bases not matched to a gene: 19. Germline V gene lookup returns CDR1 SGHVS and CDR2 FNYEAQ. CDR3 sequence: CASSQNYRGRFPPDTEAFF. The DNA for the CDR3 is TGTGCCAGCAGCCAGAATTACAGGGGGCGGTTTCCCCCGGACACTGAAGCTTTCTTT.

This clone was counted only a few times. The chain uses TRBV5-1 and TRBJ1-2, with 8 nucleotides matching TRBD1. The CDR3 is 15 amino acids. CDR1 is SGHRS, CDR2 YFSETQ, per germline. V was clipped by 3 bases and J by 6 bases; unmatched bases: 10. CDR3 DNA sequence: TGCGCCAGCAGCTCAACCTGGTCAGGGGGCGATGGCTACACCTTC. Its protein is CASSSTWSGGDGYTF.